A single sample is the source of the 26 T cell receptor beta chains below, sequenced in a study of long-term antiretroviral therapy in people with HIV. It was version v3.0 of the immunoSEQ assay that was run at survey level. Here immunoSEQ multiplex PCR was the method, and the copy in TCRdb shows in-frame clones only, minus some. This repertoire shows around 40,000 clones, around nine tenths found once; its top ten account for roughly 5%. The source material was unsorted PBMCs, sampled 0.1 years before starting antiretroviral therapy. The receptors were sampled from a woman aged 50 to 60 with HIV.

The chain carries TRBV5-8 and TRBJ1-1, with 9 positions matching TRBD1. V dropped 4 bases and J dropped 3; count of bases not matched to a gene: 7. The CDR3 extends over 15 amino acids. Germline loops: CDR1 SGHTS, CDR2 YDEGEE. The CDR3 DNA follows: TGTGCCAGCAGCGCGACAGGGGGGCCGGACACTGAAGCTTTCTTT. Translating gives CASSATGGPDTEAFF. The variable domain in full, with the rest retrieved from reference TRBV5-8 and TRBJ1-1, is EAGVTQSPTHLIKTRGQQATLRCSPISGHTSVYWYQQALGLGLQFLLWYDEGEERNRGNFPPRFSGRQFPNYSSELNVNALELEDSALYLCASSATGGPDTEAFFGQGTRLTVV.

V usage is TRBV9 and J usage is TRBJ2-5, with 7 positions matching TRBD1. Germline V gene data show CDR1 as SGDLS and CDR2 as YYNGEE. The CDR3 is made up of 14 amino acids. J lost 6 bases, V lost 4 bases, and 9 bases had no gene match. CDR3 residues: CASSPRQGEKTQYF. CDR3 coding DNA: TGTGCCAGCAGCCCTCGACAGGGTGAGAAGACCCAGTACTTC. Supplemented by reference TRBV9 and TRBJ2-5, the full variable domain reads DSGVTQTPKHLITATGQRVTLRCSPRSGDLSVYWYQQSLDQGLQFLIQYYNGEERAKGNILERFSAQQFPDLHSELNLSSLELGDSALYFCASSPRQGEKTQYFGPGTRLLVL.

The chain recombines TRBV4-1 with TRBJ2-7, with D perhaps TRBD1 (5 bases). CDR3 length: 14 amino acids. The germline V gene encodes CDR1 MGHRA and CDR2 YSYEKL. Trimming cost V 5 bases and J 1 base, with 12 bases left between them. CDR3 region: CASSFETGSYEQYF. For the CDR3, the DNA is TGCGCCAGCAGCTTTGAAACAGGTTCCTACGAGCAGTACTTC.

A word on this clone: This specimen includes other DNA sequences encoding the same CDR3. The chain couples TRBV9 to TRBJ1-5; tentatively, D is TRBD1 (5 bases). Trimming removed 0 bases from V and 7 bases from J, with 11 bases in between. Germline lookup yields CDR1 SGDLS and CDR2 YYNGEE. The CDR3 has 14 amino acids. CDR3 amino acids: CASSVGQGGQPQHF. The CDR3 nucleotides read TGTGCCAGCAGCGTAGGCCAGGGCGGGCAGCCCCAGCATTTT.

This chain joins TRBV5-1 and TRBJ1-2; D is possibly TRBD1 (5 bases). CDR1 and CDR2 from the germline V gene are SGHRS and YFSETQ. CDR3 length equals 17 residues. Deletions cut 4 bases from V and 4 bases from J, with 23 bases between. The DNA of the CDR3 is TGCGCCAGCAGCCTCGACCCACGGGACCGGACTCCCTATGGCTACACCTTC. This encodes CASSLDPRDRTPYGYTF.

The chain combines TRBV4-3 with TRBJ1-4, with unresolved D. CDR3 length equals 15 residues. Germline V lookup: CDR1 LGHNA, CDR2 YSLEER. Trimming left V 0 bases short and J 5 bases short, with 10 bases between. In nucleotides, the CDR3 is TGCGCCAGCAGCCAAGATACGAGCAGGAATGAAAAACTGTTTTTT. This sequence encodes CASSQDTSRNEKLFF.

This chain uses TRBV4-1 with TRBJ2-7; D not resolved. The CDR3 spans 12 residues. V lost 4 bases, J lost 6 bases, and 10 bases lay in between. Germline V CDR1 and CDR2: MGHRA, YSYEKL. Here the CDR3 reads CASSRRPGEQYF. The DNA of the CDR3 is TGCGCCAGCAGCCGGAGACCAGGCGAGCAGTACTTC.

This chain joins TRBV18 and TRBJ2-2; 9 bases map to TRBD1. The CDR3 sequence is 15 residues long. Germline CDR1 and CDR2: KGHSH and LQKENI. Trimming cost V 4 bases and J 3 bases; bases outside gene matches: 3. In nucleotides, the CDR3 is TGTGCCAGCTCACGACAGGGGGAATACACCGGGGAGCTGTTTTTT. It translates to CASSRQGEYTGELFF.

The rearrangement uses TRBV30 and TRBJ1-1; D remains ambiguous. The CDR3 is 11 amino acids. Germline-derived CDR1 and CDR2 are GTSNPN and SVGIG (reference sequence). Trimming shortened V by 4 bases and J by 7 bases, and 10 bases separated the two germline ends. The CDR3: CAWNLGGEAFF. In DNA, the CDR3 is TGTGCCTGGAATCTGGGTGGTGAAGCTTTCTTT.

V usage is TRBV11-2 and J usage is TRBJ2-5; 9 positions match TRBD2. The CDR3 is made up of 15 amino acids. Germline V gene lookup returns CDR1 SGHAT and CDR2 FQNNGV. Losses at the gene ends were 6 bases for V and 1 base for J; bases not matched to a gene: 6. CDR3 protein: CASRRLAGFQETQYF. CDR3 coding DNA: TGTGCCAGCAGAAGGCTAGCGGGGTTCCAAGAGACCCAGTACTTC.

The V gene is TRBV2, the J gene TRBJ1-1, with D unclear. Trimming left V 2 bases short and J 0 bases short, with 10 bases between. CDR3 length: 15 amino acids. Germline values: CDR1 SNHLY, CDR2 FYNNEI. The CDR3 region is CASSENGRMNTEAFF. The CDR3 coding sequence is TGTGCCAGCAGTGAAAATGGACGGATGAACACTGAAGCTTTCTTT.

V gene TRBV2 combines with J gene TRBJ2-7; a possible D gene is TRBD1 (6 bases). CDR1 and CDR2 from the germline V gene are SNHLY and FYNNEI. This CDR3 is built from 15 residues. With 4 bases removed from V and 6 bases from J, the gap between germline ends came to 19 bases. Here the CDR3 reads CASSAGRTGSGEQYF. Written as DNA, the CDR3 is TGTGCCAGCAGTGCGGGGAGAACAGGGAGTGGCGAGCAGTACTTC. Full variable domain (outside the CDR3, taken from reference TRBV2 and TRBJ2-7): EPEVTQTPSHQVTQMGQEVILRCVPISNHLYFYWYRQILGQKVEFLVSFYNNEISEKSEIFDDQFSVERPDGSNFTLKIRSTKLEDSAMYFCASSAGRTGSGEQYFGPGTRLTVT.

The V gene is TRBV28, the J gene TRBJ1-4; possibly TRBD1 for D (5 bases). This CDR3 has 14 residues. V was clipped by 6 bases and J by 8 bases, with 16 bases between them. CDR1 and CDR2 (germline): MDHEN, SYDVKM. DNA for the CDR3: TGTGCCAGCAGGAGACCGGGACCTCCCGAAAAACTGTTTTTT. Protein: CASRRPGPPEKLFF.

This clone was seen only a few times. The chain uses TRBV6-6 and TRBJ1-6; 8 positions agree with TRBD1. There are 14 residues in the CDR3. The germline CDR1 and CDR2 sequences are MNHNY and SVGAGI (reference sequence). Trimming removed 6 bases from V and 5 bases from J; junction bases left unmatched: 3. For the CDR3, the DNA is TGTGCCAGCAGCGGACAGGGAGATAATTCACCCCTCCACTTT. This translates into CASSGQGDNSPLHF.

The chain carries TRBV7-3 and TRBJ2-3; D is unclear. The CDR3 is 14 residues long. Trimming removed 5 bases at V and 4 bases at J, with 13 bases between. Germline assignment: CDR1 SGHTA and CDR2 FQGTGA. The CDR3 region is CASSQNVGSDTQYF. CDR3 in DNA: TGTGCCAGCAGCCAAAACGTGGGGTCAGATACGCAGTATTTT.

The V and J genes are TRBV11-2 and TRBJ2-2; D ambiguous. The CDR3 contains 14 residues. In germline, CDR1 is SGHAT, CDR2 FQNNGV. Trimming pared 2 bases from V and 1 base from J, leaving 5 bases between. The CDR3 DNA is TGTGCCAGCAGCTTAAGTTGGAACACCGGGGAGCTGTTTTTT. As protein: CASSLSWNTGELFF.

The sample holds one count of this clone. The V call is TRBV15, the J call TRBJ1-1; 8 bases are shared with TRBD1. J gave up 3 bases and V 3 bases, and 6 bases lay outside the gene matches. Germline V gene lookup returns CDR1 LNHNV and CDR2 YYDKDF (reference sequence). The CDR3 covers 15 residues. The chain's CDR3 is CATSSRRGRDTEAFF. The DNA for the CDR3 is TGTGCCACCAGCAGCCGCAGGGGGCGCGACACTGAAGCTTTCTTT.

The chain joins TRBV7-8 to TRBJ1-4; D is ambiguous. The CDR3 loop spans 14 amino acids. Germline assignment: CDR1 SGHVS and CDR2 FQNEAQ. V lost 4 bases and J 5 bases, leaving 11 bases between the germline ends. Here the CDR3 DNA reads TGTGCCAGCAGCTCGGGAGATAGAAATGAAAAACTGTTTTTT. Translated: CASSSGDRNEKLFF.

This sequence joins TRBV7-3 and TRBJ1-3; no clear D gene. The CDR3 spans 15 residues. Germline V gene lookup returns CDR1 SGHTA and CDR2 FQGTGA. V gave up 2 bases and J gave up 0 bases, with 8 bases separating them. The CDR3 loop is CASSLLGFSGNTIYF. The CDR3 DNA is TGTGCCAGCAGCTTATTGGGGTTCTCTGGAAACACCATATATTTT.

The V gene is TRBV18, the J gene TRBJ1-1; D is unclear. V was shortened by 6 bases and J by 5 bases, with 19 bases between the two germline ends. Germline V gene sequence: CDR1 KGHSH, CDR2 LQKENI. This CDR3 contains 15 residues. In DNA, the CDR3 is TGTGCCAGCTCCCAATCGGACGAGGGCGGAACTGAAGCTTTCTTT. It translates to CASSQSDEGGTEAFF.

In DNA form, the CDR3 reads TGCGCCAGCAGCGTTGGGGGGACAGGGGTGAATGAGCAGTACTTC. This translates into CASSVGGTGVNEQYF. V usage is TRBV5-1 and J usage is TRBJ2-7; 10 bases match TRBD1. Germline CDR1 and CDR2: SGHRS and YFSETQ. V shed 4 bases and J 7 bases; nucleotides not matched to a gene: 11. This CDR3 has 15 residues.

In this sample, this clone turned up a few times. The chain recombines TRBV5-6 with TRBJ2-1; D possibly corresponds to TRBD2 (5 bases). Germline V lookup: CDR1 SGHDT, CDR2 YYEEEE. V was pared by 0 bases and J by 5 bases, with 12 bases between. The CDR3 covers 15 residues. The CDR3 DNA reads as TGTGCCAGCAGCTTGGGGAGCGGAACCCACAATGAGCAGTTCTTC. This sequence encodes CASSLGSGTHNEQFF.

The genes are TRBV7-9 and TRBJ2-2, with D uncertain. This CDR3 region has 12 residues. The V end lost 5 bases, the J end lost 7 bases, and 8 bases lay between the germline ends. Germline values: CDR1 SEHNR, CDR2 FQNEAQ (reference sequence). The CDR3 loop is CASSDSGGELFF. CDR3 DNA sequence: TGTGCCAGCAGCGACTCCGGCGGGGAGCTGTTTTTT.

V and J are TRBV7-2 and TRBJ2-5; the D is unclear. V lost 6 bases to trimming and J lost 7 bases, with 18 bases between them. The CDR3 sequence is 14 residues long. The germline V gene has CDR1 SGHTA and CDR2 FQGNSA. The CDR3: CASRITKRAGTQYF. In DNA, the CDR3 is TGTGCCAGCAGGATAACAAAAAGGGCAGGGACCCAGTACTTC.

The chain combines TRBV5-1 with TRBJ1-4; 10 positions agree with TRBD1. V lost 0 bases to trimming and J lost 2 bases; unmatched junction nucleotides: 1. Germline values: CDR1 SGHRS, CDR2 YFSETQ. This CDR3 is built from 16 residues. DNA for the CDR3: TGCGCCAGCAGCTTGGGACAGGGGGCTACTAATGAAAAACTGTTTTTT. Encoded protein: CASSLGQGATNEKLFF. The whole variable domain, filled in from reference TRBV5-1 and TRBJ1-4, reads KAGVTQTPRYLIKTRGQQVTLSCSPISGHRSVSWYQQTPGQGLQFLFEYFSETQRNKGNFPGRFSGRQFSNSRSEMNVSTLELGDSALYLCASSLGQGATNEKLFFGSGTQLSVL.

This chain uses TRBV5-1 with TRBJ1-4; weak D call: TRBD1 (5 bases). V was pared by 4 bases and J by 6 bases, with 7 bases between. The germline V gene encodes CDR1 SGHRS and CDR2 YFSETQ. The CDR3 has 12 residues. CDR3 DNA: TGCGCCAGCAGCCCGGGGGATGAAAAACTGTTTTTT. This codes for CASSPGDEKLFF.